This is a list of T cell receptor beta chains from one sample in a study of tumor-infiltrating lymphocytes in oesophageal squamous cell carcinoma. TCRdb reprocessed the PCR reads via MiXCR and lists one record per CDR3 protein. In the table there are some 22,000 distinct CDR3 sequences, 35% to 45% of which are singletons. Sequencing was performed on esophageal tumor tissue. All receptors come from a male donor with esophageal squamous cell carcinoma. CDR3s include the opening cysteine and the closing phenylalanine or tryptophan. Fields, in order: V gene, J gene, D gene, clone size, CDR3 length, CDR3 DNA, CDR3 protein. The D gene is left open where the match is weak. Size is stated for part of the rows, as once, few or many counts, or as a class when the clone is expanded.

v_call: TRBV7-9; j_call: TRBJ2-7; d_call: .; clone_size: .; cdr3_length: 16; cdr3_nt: TGTGCCAGCAGCTTATTATCCCTAGGTTCAGGGGACGAGCAGTACTTC; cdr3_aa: CASSLLSLGSGDEQYF
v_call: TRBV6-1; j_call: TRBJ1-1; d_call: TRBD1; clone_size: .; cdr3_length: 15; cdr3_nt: TGTGCCAGCACCAAGAGGACAGGGGTCAACACTGAAGCTTTCTTT; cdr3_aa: CASTKRTGVNTEAFF
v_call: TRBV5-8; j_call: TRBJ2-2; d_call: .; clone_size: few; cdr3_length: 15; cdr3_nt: TGTGCCAGCAGCTTGGTACGGGCGGGCACCGGGGAGCTGTTTTTT; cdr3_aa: CASSLVRAGTGELFF
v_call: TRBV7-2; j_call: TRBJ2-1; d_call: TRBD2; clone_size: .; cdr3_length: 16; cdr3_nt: TGTGCCAGCAGCTCTAGCGGGGGGGCCACCTACAATGAGCAGTTCTTC; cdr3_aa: CASSSSGGATYNEQFF
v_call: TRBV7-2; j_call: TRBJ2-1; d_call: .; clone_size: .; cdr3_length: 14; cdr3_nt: TGTGCCAGCAGCGAGGCCCCCCAGCGTAGCGAGCAGTTCTTC; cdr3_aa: CASSEAPQRSEQFF
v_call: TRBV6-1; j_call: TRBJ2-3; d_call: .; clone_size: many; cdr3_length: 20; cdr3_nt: TGTGCCAGCAGTCCCCATCCCTTCGGGACAAGAGGTGATAGAACAGATACGCAGTATTTT; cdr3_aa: CASSPHPFGTRGDRTDTQYF
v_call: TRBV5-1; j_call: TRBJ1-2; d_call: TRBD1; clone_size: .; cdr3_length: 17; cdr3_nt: TGCGCCAGCAGCTTGGGGGCCGGGACAGGGGCTAACTATGGCTACACCTTC; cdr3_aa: CASSLGAGTGANYGYTF
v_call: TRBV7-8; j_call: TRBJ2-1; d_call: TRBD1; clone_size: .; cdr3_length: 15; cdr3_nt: TGTGCCAGCAGCCCGTGGACAGGAAGGGGAAATGAGCAGTTCTTC; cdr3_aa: CASSPWTGRGNEQFF
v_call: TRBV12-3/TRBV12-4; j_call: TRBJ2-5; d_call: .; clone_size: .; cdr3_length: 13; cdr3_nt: TGTGCCAGCAGTCTTAGTAGGGTAGAGACCCAGTACTTC; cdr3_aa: CASSLSRVETQYF
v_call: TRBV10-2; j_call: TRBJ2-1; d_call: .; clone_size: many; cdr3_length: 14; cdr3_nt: TGCGCCAGCAGTCCGGAGAACCGCTACAATGAGCAGTTCTTC; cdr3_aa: CASSPENRYNEQFF
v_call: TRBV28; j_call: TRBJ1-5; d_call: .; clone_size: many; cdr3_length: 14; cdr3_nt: TGTGCCAGCCGAGGCCTGCGCGGCAATCAGCCCCAGCATTTT; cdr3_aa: CASRGLRGNQPQHF
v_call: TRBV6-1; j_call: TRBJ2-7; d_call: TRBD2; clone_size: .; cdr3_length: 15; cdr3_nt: TGTGCCAGCAGTCAACCGGGACTAGCGGGACTCGAGCAGTACTTC; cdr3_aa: CASSQPGLAGLEQYF
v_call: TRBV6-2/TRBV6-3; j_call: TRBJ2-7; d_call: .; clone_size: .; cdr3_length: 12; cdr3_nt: TGTGCCAGCAGTATACGGCCTTACGAGCAGTACTTC; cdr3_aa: CASSIRPYEQYF
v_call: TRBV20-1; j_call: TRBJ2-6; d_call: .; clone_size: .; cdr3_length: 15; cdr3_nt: TGCAGTGCACCATCGTGGGTCTCTGGGGCCAACGTCCTGACTTTC; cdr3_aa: CSAPSWVSGANVLTF
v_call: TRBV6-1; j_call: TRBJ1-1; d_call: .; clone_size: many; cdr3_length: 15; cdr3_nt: TGTGCCAGCAGTTCGAGAGGAGCCGGGAACACTGAAGCTTTCTTT; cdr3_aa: CASSSRGAGNTEAFF
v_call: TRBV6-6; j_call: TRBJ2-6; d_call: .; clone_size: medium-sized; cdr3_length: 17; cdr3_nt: TGTGCCAGCAGTTACTCGGTCGGTGGGGGCGGGGCCAACGTCCTGACTTTC; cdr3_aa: CASSYSVGGGGANVLTF
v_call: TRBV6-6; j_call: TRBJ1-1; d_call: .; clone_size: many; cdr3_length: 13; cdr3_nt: TGTGCCAGCAGTTACGCCAGAAACACTGAAGCTTTCTTT; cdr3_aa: CASSYARNTEAFF
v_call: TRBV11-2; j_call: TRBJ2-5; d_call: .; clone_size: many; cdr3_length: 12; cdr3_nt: TGTGCCAGCAGCGGGGCCGGAGAGACCCAGTACTTC; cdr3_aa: CASSGAGETQYF
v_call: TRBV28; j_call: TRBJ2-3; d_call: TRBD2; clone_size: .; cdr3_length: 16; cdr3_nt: TGTGCCAGCAGTCCCGGGACTAGCGTTGTGACAGATACGCAGTATTTT; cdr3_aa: CASSPGTSVVTDTQYF
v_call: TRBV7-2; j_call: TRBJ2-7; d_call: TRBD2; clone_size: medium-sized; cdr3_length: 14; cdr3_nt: TGTGCCAGCAGCTTGACTAGCGGAACCTACGAGCAGTACTTC; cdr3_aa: CASSLTSGTYEQYF
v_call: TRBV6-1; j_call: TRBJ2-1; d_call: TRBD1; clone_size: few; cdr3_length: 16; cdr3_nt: TGTGCCAGCTCCCTTACTGACAGGGGCGTTATCAATGAGCAGTTCTTC; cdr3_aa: CASSLTDRGVINEQFF
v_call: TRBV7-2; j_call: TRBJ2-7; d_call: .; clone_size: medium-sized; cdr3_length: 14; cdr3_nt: TGTGCCAGCAGTTTTTCGCGGGATTTAAACGAGCAGTACTTC; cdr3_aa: CASSFSRDLNEQYF
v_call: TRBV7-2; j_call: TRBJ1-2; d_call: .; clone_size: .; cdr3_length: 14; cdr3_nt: TGTGCCAGCAGCTTGACAACTTCTAACTATGGCTACACCTTC; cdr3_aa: CASSLTTSNYGYTF
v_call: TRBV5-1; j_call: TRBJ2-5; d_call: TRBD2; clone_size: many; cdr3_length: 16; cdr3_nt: TGCGCCAGCAGCTTGGGAGGGACTAGCAGCCAAGAGACCCAGTACTTC; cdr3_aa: CASSLGGTSSQETQYF
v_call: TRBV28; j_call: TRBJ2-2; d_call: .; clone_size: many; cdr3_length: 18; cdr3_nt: TGTGCCAGCAGTGAATTTACCCAGACAGGAGGTGTTGTCGGGGAGCTGTTTTTT; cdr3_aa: CASSEFTQTGGVVGELFF
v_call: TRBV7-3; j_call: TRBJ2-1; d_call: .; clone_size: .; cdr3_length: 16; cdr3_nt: TGTGCCAGCAGCTTAGGCAGTAGCGGTCTGGCCAATGAGCAGTTCTTC; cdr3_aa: CASSLGSSGLANEQFF
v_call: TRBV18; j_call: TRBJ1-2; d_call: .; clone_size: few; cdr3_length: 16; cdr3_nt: TGTGCCAGCTCACCCCCGGGCCCAGAATCGTATCATGGCTACACCTTC; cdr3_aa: CASSPPGPESYHGYTF
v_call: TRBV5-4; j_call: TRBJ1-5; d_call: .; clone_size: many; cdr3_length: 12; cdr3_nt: TGCGCCAGCAAGGGCGACGACGGGGCCCAGCATTTT; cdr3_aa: CASKGDDGAQHF
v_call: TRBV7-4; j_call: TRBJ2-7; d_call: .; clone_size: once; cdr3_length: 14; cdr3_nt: TGTGCCAGCAGCCCAGACAGGTCAACCTACGAGCAGTACTTC; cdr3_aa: CASSPDRSTYEQYF
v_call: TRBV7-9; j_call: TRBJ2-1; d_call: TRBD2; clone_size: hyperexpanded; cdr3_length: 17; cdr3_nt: TGTGCCAGCAGCCCAGCAGCTAGCGGGATCTTCTGGAATGAGCAGTTCTTC; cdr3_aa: CASSPAASGIFWNEQFF
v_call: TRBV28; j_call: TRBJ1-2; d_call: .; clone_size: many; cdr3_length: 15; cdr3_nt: TGTGCCAGCAGACGACTGATCGGAACTAACTATGGCTACACCTTC; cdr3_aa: CASRRLIGTNYGYTF
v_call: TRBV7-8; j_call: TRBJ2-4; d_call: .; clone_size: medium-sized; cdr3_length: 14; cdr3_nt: TGTGCCAGCAGCTTAGAGGGTAGTTTAAACATTCAGTACTTC; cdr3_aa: CASSLEGSLNIQYF
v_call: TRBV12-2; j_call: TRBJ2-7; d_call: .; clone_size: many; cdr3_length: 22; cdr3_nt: TGTGCAAGTCGCTTAAAGGCCGCCCCGGCGGGACAGAAAGGGGGGGGGTCCTACGAGCAGTACTTC; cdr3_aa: CASRLKAAPAGQKGGGSYEQYF
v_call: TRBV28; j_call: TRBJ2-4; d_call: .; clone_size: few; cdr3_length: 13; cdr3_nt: TGTGCCAGCAGTTTATATAGGCAGGGGATTAGGTACTTC; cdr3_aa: CASSLYRQGIRYF
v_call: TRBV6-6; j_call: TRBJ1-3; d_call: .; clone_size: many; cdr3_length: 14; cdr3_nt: TGTGCCAGCAGTTACCTGAGCTCTGGAAACACCATATATTTT; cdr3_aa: CASSYLSSGNTIYF